This T cell receptor beta chain is drawn from a study of T cells in Graves' hyperthyroidism and ophthalmopathy. Study as a whole: It was at initial diagnosis, before any treatment, that peripheral blood was collected. Study-level points and caveats: Blood also held most thyroid clonotypes expanded beyond 0.001. Through a model of 13 V-J features, ophthalmopathy was separated from stable hyperthyroidism.

This CDR3 has 14 amino acids. The J segment lost 3 bases and the V segment lost 7 bases, leaving 4 bases of the junction unmatched. Germline CDR1 reads SNHLY; CDR2 reads FYNNEI. It was 10 ml of fresh peripheral blood that supplied the PBMCs. The investigators amplified TCR beta CDR3 regions from RNA transcripts. The HTBI primer set served for first-round RT-PCR of the TCR CDR3. TCRdb independently ran MiXCR on the multiplex PCR reads; one entry per CDR3 protein. The top ten clones hold about 50% of a sample with about half a million distinct CDR3 sequences, 15% to 20% of them seen once. There are a few counts of this clonotype. What it binds is not known.

The rearrangement links TRBV2 to TRBJ1-4; 8 nucleotides align to TRBD1. This receptor was identified in a man in his forties or fifties with Graves' ophthalmopathy. Input material: blood. This chain's CDR3 is CASMGTGPNEKLFF. CDR3 coding DNA: TGTGCCAGCATGGGGACAGGACCTAATGAAAAACTGTTTTTT.